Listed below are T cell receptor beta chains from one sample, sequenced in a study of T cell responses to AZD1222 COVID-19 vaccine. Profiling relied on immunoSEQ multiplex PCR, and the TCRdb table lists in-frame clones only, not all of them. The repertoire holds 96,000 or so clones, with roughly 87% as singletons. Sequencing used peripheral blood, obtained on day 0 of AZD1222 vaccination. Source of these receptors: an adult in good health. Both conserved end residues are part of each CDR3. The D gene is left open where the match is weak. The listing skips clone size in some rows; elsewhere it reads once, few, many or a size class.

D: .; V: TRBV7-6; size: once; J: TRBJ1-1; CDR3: CASSSQENTEAFF; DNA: TGTGCCAGCAGCTCCCAGGAGAACACTGAAGCTTTCTTT
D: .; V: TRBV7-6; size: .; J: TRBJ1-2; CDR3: CASSPMGASNYGYTF; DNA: TGTGCCAGCAGCCCCATGGGGGCCTCTAACTATGGCTACACCTTC
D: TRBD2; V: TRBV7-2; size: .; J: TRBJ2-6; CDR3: CASSLAGGSSGANVLTF; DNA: TGTGCCAGCAGCCTAGCGGGGGGCTCCTCTGGGGCCAACGTCCTGACTTTC
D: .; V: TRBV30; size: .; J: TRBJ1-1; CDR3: CAWSEQTGTEAFF; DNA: TGTGCCTGGAGTGAGCAGACAGGCACTGAAGCTTTCTTT
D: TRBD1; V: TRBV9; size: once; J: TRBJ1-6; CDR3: CASSPRQGANSPLHF; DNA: TGTGCCAGCAGCCCAAGACAGGGGGCTAATTCACCCCTCCACTTT
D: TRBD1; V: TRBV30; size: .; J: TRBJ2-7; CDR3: CAWSVIVGTVKTYEQYF; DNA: TGTGCCTGGAGTGTAATTGTTGGGACAGTGAAAACCTACGAGCAGTACTTC
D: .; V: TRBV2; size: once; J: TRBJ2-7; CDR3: CASSEVQTVSYEQYF; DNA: TGTGCCAGCAGTGAAGTACAGACAGTCTCCTACGAGCAGTACTTC
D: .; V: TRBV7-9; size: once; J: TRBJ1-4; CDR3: CASSLKGSPNEKLFF; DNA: TGTGCCAGCAGCTTAAAAGGGAGCCCTAATGAAAAACTGTTTTTT
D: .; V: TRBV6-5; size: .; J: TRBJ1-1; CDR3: CASSYGRGTEAFF; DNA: TGTGCCAGCAGTTACGGGCGTGGAACTGAAGCTTTCTTT
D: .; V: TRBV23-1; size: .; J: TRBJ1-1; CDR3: CASSQSGQRFMNTEAFF; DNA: TGCGCCAGCAGTCAATCCGGACAGCGTTTCATGAACACTGAAGCTTTCTTT
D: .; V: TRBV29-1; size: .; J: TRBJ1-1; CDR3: CSVEAGHEAFF; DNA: TGCAGCGTTGAAGCGGGGCATGAAGCTTTCTTT
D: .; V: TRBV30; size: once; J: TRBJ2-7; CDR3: CAWSSLDPYEQYF; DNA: TGTGCCTGGAGCTCACTTGACCCCTACGAGCAGTACTTC
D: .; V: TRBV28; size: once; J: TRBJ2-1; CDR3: CASSLVGRGNEQFF; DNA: TGTGCCAGCAGTTTGGTGGGCAGGGGCAATGAGCAGTTCTTC
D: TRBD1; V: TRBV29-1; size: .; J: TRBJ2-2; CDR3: CSVEGQGNPGELFF; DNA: TGCAGCGTTGAGGGACAGGGCAACCCCGGGGAGCTGTTTTTT
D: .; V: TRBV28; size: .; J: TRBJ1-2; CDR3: CASSLLESDGYTF; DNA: TGTGCCAGCAGTTTATTGGAATCCGATGGCTACACCTTC
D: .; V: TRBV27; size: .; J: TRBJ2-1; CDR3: CASSILSKMGQKSYNNEQFF; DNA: TGTGCCAGCAGTATACTGTCCAAAATGGGCCAGAAGAGCTACAATAATGAGCAGTTCTTC
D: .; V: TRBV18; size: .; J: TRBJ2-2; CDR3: CASSNQWDTNTGELFF; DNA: TGTGCCAGCTCCAACCAGTGGGACACCAACACCGGGGAGCTGTTTTTT
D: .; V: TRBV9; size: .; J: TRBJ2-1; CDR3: CASSRTSNSFSYNEQFF; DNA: TGTGCCAGCAGCAGAACTAGCAATAGCTTCTCCTACAATGAGCAGTTCTTC
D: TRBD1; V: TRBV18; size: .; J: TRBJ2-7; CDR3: CASSPRGQGASEQYF; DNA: TGTGCCAGCTCACCTAGGGGACAGGGGGCCTCCGAGCAGTACTTC
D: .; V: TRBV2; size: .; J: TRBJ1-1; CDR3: CASSRVNTEAFF; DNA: TGTGCCAGCAGTAGGGTGAACACTGAAGCTTTCTTT
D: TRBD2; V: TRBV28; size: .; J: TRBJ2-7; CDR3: CASSTGGGLAGNEQYF; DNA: TGTGCCAGCAGTACCGGGGGTGGGCTAGCGGGGAACGAGCAGTACTTC
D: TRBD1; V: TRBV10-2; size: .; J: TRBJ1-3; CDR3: CASSRGLDGNTIYF; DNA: TGCGCCAGCAGCAGGGGGCTAGATGGAAACACCATATATTTT
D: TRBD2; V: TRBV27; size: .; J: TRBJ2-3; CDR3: CASSFISGETDTQYF; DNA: TGTGCCAGCAGTTTCATCAGCGGGGAGACAGATACGCAGTATTTT
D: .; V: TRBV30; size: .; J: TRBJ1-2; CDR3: CAWSLGAGGGYTF; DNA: TGTGCCTGGAGTCTCGGTGCCGGGGGAGGCTACACCTTC
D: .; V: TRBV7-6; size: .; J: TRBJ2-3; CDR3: CASSLAGGQGDTQYF; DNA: TGTGCCAGCAGCTTAGCGGGGGGGCAGGGAGATACGCAGTATTTT